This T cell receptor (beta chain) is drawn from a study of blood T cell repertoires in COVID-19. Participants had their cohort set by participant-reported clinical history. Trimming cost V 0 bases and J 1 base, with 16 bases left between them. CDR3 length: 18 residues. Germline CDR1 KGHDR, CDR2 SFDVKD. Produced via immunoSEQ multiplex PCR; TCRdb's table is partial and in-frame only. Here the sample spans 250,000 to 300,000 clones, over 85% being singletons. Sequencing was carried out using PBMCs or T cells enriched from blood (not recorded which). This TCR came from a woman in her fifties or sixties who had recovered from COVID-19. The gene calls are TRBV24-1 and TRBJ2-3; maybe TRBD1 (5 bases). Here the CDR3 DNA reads TGTGCCACCAGTGATTTGCATGGTTGGGGCTCGGGCACAGATACGCAGTATTTT. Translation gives CATSDLHGWGSGTDTQYF.